A single sample is the source of the 23 T cell receptor beta chains below, sequenced in a study of blood T cells in healthy people across ages. PCR was performed a second time for about 6 to 12 cycles using a sample-barcoded 5' primer and a J-beta primer mix. TCRdb ran MiXCR on the 5' RACE reads and lists one entry per CDR3 protein. Altogether about 1,400,000 distinct CDR3 sequences are present, roughly 64% being singletons, with the ten largest covering over 5.5%. The sample was blood. These receptors were collected from a man between 18 and 29 years old in good health.

The chain combines TRBV28 with TRBJ2-7; 8 bases line up with TRBD2. Trimming at V came to 6 bases and at J to 4 bases, leaving 8 bases not matched to a gene. This CDR3 region has 14 residues. Germline CDR1 is MDHEN and CDR2 is SYDVKM. The CDR3 DNA reads as TGTGCCAGCAGAGGCGGGGGGCCGATATACGAGCAGTACTTC. This gives the protein CASRGGGPIYEQYF. Full variable domain (rest looked up from reference TRBV28 and TRBJ2-7): DVKVTQSSRYLVKRTGEKVFLECVQDMDHENMFWYRQDPGLGLRLIYFSYDVKMKEKGDIPEGYSVSREKKERFSLILESASTNQTSMYLCASRGGGPIYEQYFGPGTRLTVT.

The rearrangement joins TRBV18 to TRBJ1-2, with 11 bases matching TRBD1. The CDR3 has 18 amino acids. Unmatched junction bases numbered 11, after V lost 2 bases and J lost 3 bases. CDR1 and CDR2 from the germline V gene are KGHSH and LQKENI. CDR3 sequence (DNA): TGTGCCAGCTCACCAAAGGAAGGACAGGGGGCCCCTTACTATGGCTACACCTTC. This translates into CASSPKEGQGAPYYGYTF.

This chain connects TRBV3-1 to TRBJ2-5, with D possibly TRBD1 on 6 matching bases. V was clipped by 4 bases and J by 1 base, with 13 bases between them. The CDR3 covers 15 residues. Germline values: CDR1 LGHDT, CDR2 YNNKEL (reference sequence). Written as DNA, the CDR3 is TGTGCCAGCAGCCGGGGCGCAGGGGTCCAAGAGACCCAGTACTTC. This codes for CASSRGAGVQETQYF.

This sequence joins TRBV20-1 and TRBJ2-3; D is unresolved. Germline V CDR1 and CDR2: DFQATT, SNEGSKA (reference sequence). This CDR3 spans 13 amino acids. The CDR3 reads CSFSMFGTDTQYF. Written as DNA, the CDR3 is TGCAGCTTTAGCATGTTCGGGACAGATACGCAGTATTTT.

The rearrangement joins TRBV20-1 to TRBJ2-4; D perhaps matches TRBD1 (6 bases). The J call may be wrong; the DNA end is better matched by TRBJ2-7. This CDR3 region has 15 residues. CDR1 and CDR2 (germline): DFQATT, SNEGSKA (reference sequence). This CDR3 is CSARGTERFSYEQYF. CDR3 nucleotide sequence: TGCAGTGCTAGAGGGACAGAAAGGTTCTCCTACGAGCAGTACTTC.

In this sample, this clonotype turned up a few times. This CDR3 is CATSRPGTSGSYEQYF. The CDR3 region has the DNA TGTGCCACCAGCAGACCCGGGACTAGCGGGAGCTACGAGCAGTACTTC. The gene calls are TRBV15 and TRBJ2-7, with 14 bases fitting TRBD2. V was clipped by 2 bases and J by 3 bases; unmatched bases: 3. Germline loops: CDR1 LNHNV, CDR2 YYDKDF (reference sequence). The CDR3 has 16 residues. The complete variable domain, with remaining parts taken from reference TRBV15 and TRBJ2-7, reads DAMVIQNPRYQVTQFGKPVTLSCSQTLNHNVMYWYQQKSSQAPKLLFHYYDKDFNNEADTPDNFQSRRPNTSFCFLDIRSPGLGDTAMYLCATSRPGTSGSYEQYFGPGTRLTVT.

On this clonotype: The junction departs from germline at one end; a sequencing error may be responsible. The gene calls are TRBV7-9 and TRBJ2-5; D is unclear. CDR3 length: 13 residues. CDR1 and CDR2 from the germline V gene are SEHNR and FQNEAQ (reference sequence). The CDR3 DNA reads TGTGCCAGCCGCTCGGCGGTACAAGAGACACAGTACTTC. It is translated as CASRSAVQETQYF.

This chain links TRBV29-1 with TRBJ2-1; TRBD2 aligns across 10 bases. CDR3 length: 16 amino acids. Germline values: CDR1 SQVTM, CDR2 ANQGSEA. The CDR3 bases are TGCAGTTACCGGACTAGCGGAACTAATCCCTACAATGAGCAGTTCTTC. It is translated as CSYRTSGTNPYNEQFF.

This clonotype has only a few counts. The CDR3 region is CASSFRDSRQSNQPQHF. In DNA, the CDR3 is TGTGCCAGCAGCTTTCGGGACAGTAGGCAGAGCAATCAGCCCCAGCATTTT. The chain combines TRBV5-5 with TRBJ1-5, with 7 bases fitting TRBD1. Germline loops: CDR1 SGHKS, CDR2 YYEKEE (reference sequence). With V trimmed by 2 bases and J by 1 base, 9 bases remained unmatched. This CDR3 has 17 residues.

This clonotype was recorded once. The chain has TRBV29-1 and TRBJ1-1; D is undetermined. The CDR3 runs 12 residues. Germline lookup yields CDR1 SQVTM and CDR2 ANQGSEA. V lost 1 base, J lost 5 bases, and 8 bases lay in between. CDR3 bases: TGCAGCGTTGAAGTTCGATGGACTGAAGCTTTCTTT. The encoded protein is CSVEVRWTEAFF.

The table lists this clonotype with many counts. The V gene is TRBV27, the J gene TRBJ2-7; the match to TRBD1 covers 8 bases. Germline-derived CDR1 and CDR2 are MNHEY and SMNVEV (reference sequence). The CDR3 sequence is 14 residues long. V gave up 5 bases and J gave up 1 base; unmatched junction bases: 4. CDR3 in amino acids: CASSARQGSYEQYF. DNA for the CDR3: TGTGCCAGCAGTGCCAGACAGGGGTCCTACGAGCAGTACTTC.

This clonotype appeared a few times. V usage is TRBV4-1 and J usage is TRBJ2-7; 9 bases line up with TRBD2. J lost 7 bases, V lost 3 bases, and 10 bases had no gene match. The CDR3 contains 15 residues. From germline, CDR1 is MGHRA and CDR2 YSYEKL. This CDR3 is CASSHEPWLAGEQYF. As DNA, the CDR3 is TGCGCCAGCAGCCACGAACCCTGGCTAGCGGGAGAGCAGTACTTC.

The table lists this clonotype with a few counts. The chain links TRBV7-2 to TRBJ2-1; TRBD2 aligns across 9 bases. Trimming took 8 bases from V and 7 from J; bases not matched to a gene: 9. This CDR3 has 14 residues. Germline-derived CDR1 and CDR2 are SGHTA and FQGNSA. In nucleotides, the CDR3 is TGTGCCAGCTTACTGACTAGCGGAGGGAATGAGCAGTTCTTC. Its translation is CASLLTSGGNEQFF.

This clonotype has just one count. This chain links TRBV6-2 or TRBV6-3 with TRBJ2-5; 11 bases are shared with TRBD1. The last part of the DNA fits TRBJ2-7 better; the J call may be wrong. Germline CDR1 MNHEY, CDR2 SVGEGT. This CDR3 contains 17 residues. The CDR3 reads CASSFPPRDRGTYEQYF. The CDR3 coding sequence is TGTGCCAGCAGTTTCCCTCCCCGGGACAGGGGGACCTACGAGCAGTACTTC.

The gene calls are TRBV4-3 and TRBJ1-6; 7 bases align to TRBD1. With 0 bases clipped from V and 0 bases from J, the junction kept 5 bases outside the gene matches. The CDR3 extends over 18 amino acids. Germline-derived CDR1 and CDR2 are LGHNA and YSLEER. The CDR3: CASSQDGQASSYNSPLHF. Written as DNA, the CDR3 is TGCGCCAGCAGCCAAGATGGACAGGCGAGCTCCTATAATTCACCCCTCCACTTT.

V usage is TRBV27 and J usage is TRBJ2-5; a possible D gene is TRBD2 (5 bases). Trimming pared 8 bases from V and 11 bases from J, leaving 21 bases between. CDR1 and CDR2 from the germline V gene are MNHEY and SMNVEV (reference sequence). The length of the CDR3 is 13 residues. In DNA form, the CDR3 reads TGTGCCAGCGGCCTAGCTCTCACCAAAGAGCAGTACTTC. It specifies CASGLALTKEQYF.

The chain combines TRBV20-1 with TRBJ1-2; D is unclear. This CDR3 is 13 amino acids long. V was pared by 0 bases and J by 8 bases, with 13 bases between. The germline V gene has CDR1 DFQATT and CDR2 SNEGSKA (reference sequence). CDR3 in amino acids: CSAREYSTRGYTF. The CDR3 coding sequence is TGCAGTGCTAGAGAGTACAGCACGAGAGGCTACACCTTC.

V gene TRBV10-3 combines with J gene TRBJ2-7; D is uncertain. Looked up from germline, CDR1 is ENHRY and CDR2 is SYGVKD. This CDR3 has 13 residues. Deletions cut 2 bases from V and 2 bases from J, with 7 bases between. DNA of the CDR3: TGTGCCATCAGTGAGGCCTCAACCTACGAGCAGTACTTC. Amino acids: CAISEASTYEQYF.

The chain uses TRBV20-1 and TRBJ2-7, with D uncertain. This CDR3 is 15 amino acids long. The germline V gene encodes CDR1 DFQATT and CDR2 SNEGSKA (reference sequence). The V end was cut by 6 bases, the J end by 0 bases, with 18 bases between. CDR3 in amino acids: CSAQSPHIPSYEQYF. In DNA, the CDR3 is TGCAGTGCCCAGAGCCCCCATATACCCTCCTACGAGCAGTACTTC.

V usage is TRBV6-2 or TRBV6-3 and J usage is TRBJ2-7, with TRBD2 matching over 8 bases. With 6 bases clipped from V and 1 base from J, the junction kept 11 bases outside the gene matches. This CDR3 contains 16 residues. Per germline, CDR1 MNHEY and CDR2 SVGEGT. The CDR3 nucleotides read TGTGCCAGCAGATGGTCGACGGCGGGGGGTTCCTACGAGCAGTACTTC. Translation gives CASRWSTAGGSYEQYF.

CDR3 bases: TGCGCCAGCAGCCAAGAAGGTAGAGGGGCCCCCAATGAGCAGTACTTC. Encoded protein: CASSQEGRGAPNEQYF. The V gene is TRBV4-1, the J gene TRBJ2-5; D might be TRBD1 or TRBD2, each matching 5 bases. The ends were cut back, 0 bases at V and 11 bases at J, with 22 bases in the middle. This CDR3 has 16 residues. Germline loops: CDR1 MGHRA, CDR2 YSYEKL.

This chain joins TRBV4-3 and TRBJ2-4, with 9 bases that match TRBD1. The J call may be wrong; the DNA end is better matched by TRBJ2-7. Per germline, CDR1 LGHNA and CDR2 YSLEER. CDR3 length: 16 amino acids. In DNA, the CDR3 is TGCGCCAGCAGCCAAGAAGCAAAGGACAGGGGCTACGAGCAGTACTTC. Translating gives CASSQEAKDRGYEQYF.

The V and J genes are TRBV3-1 and TRBJ2-1; 8 bases are shared with TRBD2. Trimming removed 3 bases from V and 3 bases from J; junction bases left unmatched: 7. Germline V gives CDR1 LGHDT, CDR2 YNNKEL (reference sequence). The CDR3 consists of 16 residues. The CDR3 nucleotides are TGTGCCAGCAGCCAGAAATATAGCGGGATCTACAATGAGCAGTTCTTC. As protein: CASSQKYSGIYNEQFF.